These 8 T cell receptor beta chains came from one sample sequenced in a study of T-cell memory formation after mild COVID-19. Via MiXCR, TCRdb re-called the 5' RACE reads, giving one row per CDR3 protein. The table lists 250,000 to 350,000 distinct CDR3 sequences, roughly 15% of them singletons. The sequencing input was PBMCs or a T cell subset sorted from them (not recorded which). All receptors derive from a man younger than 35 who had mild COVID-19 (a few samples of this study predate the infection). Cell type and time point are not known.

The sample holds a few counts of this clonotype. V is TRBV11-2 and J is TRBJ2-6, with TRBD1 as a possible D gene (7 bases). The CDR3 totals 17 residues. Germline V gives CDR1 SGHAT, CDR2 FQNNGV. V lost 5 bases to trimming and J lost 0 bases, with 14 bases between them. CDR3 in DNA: TGTGCCAGCAGCCCAGCAGGGGGGTTCTCTGGGGCCAACGTCCTGACTTTC. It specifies CASSPAGGFSGANVLTF.

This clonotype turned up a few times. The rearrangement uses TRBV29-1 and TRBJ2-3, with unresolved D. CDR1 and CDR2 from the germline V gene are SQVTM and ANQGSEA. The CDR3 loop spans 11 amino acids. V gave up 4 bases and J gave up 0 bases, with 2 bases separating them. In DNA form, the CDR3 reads TGCAGCGTTGCCAGCACAGATACGCAGTATTTT. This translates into CSVASTDTQYF.

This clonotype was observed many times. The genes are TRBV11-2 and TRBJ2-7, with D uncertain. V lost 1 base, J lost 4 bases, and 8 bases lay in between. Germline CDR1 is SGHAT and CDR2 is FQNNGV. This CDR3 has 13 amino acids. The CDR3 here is CASSLVVGYEQYF. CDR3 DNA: TGTGCCAGCAGCTTAGTCGTCGGATACGAGCAGTACTTC.

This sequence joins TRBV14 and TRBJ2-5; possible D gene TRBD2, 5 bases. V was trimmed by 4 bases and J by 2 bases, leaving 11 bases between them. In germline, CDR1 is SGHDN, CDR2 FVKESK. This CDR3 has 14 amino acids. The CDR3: CASSPAALQETQYF. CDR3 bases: TGTGCCAGCAGCCCAGCGGCGCTTCAAGAGACCCAGTACTTC.

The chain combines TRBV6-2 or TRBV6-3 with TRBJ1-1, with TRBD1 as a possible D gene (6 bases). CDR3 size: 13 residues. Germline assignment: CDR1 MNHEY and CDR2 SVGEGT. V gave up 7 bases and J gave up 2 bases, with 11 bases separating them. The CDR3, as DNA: TGTGCCAGCATCCCGACAGGAAACACTGAAGCTTTCTTT. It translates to CASIPTGNTEAFF.

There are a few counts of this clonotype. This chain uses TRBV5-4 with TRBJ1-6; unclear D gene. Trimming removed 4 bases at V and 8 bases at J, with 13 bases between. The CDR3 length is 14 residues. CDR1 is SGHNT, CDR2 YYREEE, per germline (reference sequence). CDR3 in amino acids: CASSPLKSDSPLHF. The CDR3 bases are TGTGCCAGCAGCCCGCTAAAGTCGGATTCACCCCTCCACTTT.

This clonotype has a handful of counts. The CDR3 DNA reads TGCAGCGGAGGGACAGGGGATGTCTCATGGCATGAGCAGTTCTTC. This gives the protein CSGGTGDVSWHEQFF. The chain combines TRBV29-1 with TRBJ2-1; 10 positions agree with TRBD1. Germline assignment: CDR1 SQVTM and CDR2 ANQGSEA. The V gene end was trimmed by 7 bases and the J gene end by 8 bases; junction bases not matched to a gene: 14. The length of the CDR3 is 15 residues.

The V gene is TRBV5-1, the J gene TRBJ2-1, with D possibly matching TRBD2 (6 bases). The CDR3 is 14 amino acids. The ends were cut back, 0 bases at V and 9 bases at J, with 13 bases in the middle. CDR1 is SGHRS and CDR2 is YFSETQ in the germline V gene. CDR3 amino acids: CASSLGGDASEQFF. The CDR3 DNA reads TGCGCCAGCAGCTTGGGGGGGGATGCGAGTGAGCAGTTCTTC. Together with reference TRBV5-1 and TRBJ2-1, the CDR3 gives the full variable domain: KAGVTQTPRYLIKTRGQQVTLSCSPISGHRSVSWYQQTPGQGLQFLFEYFSETQRNKGNFPGRFSGRQFSNSRSEMNVSTLELGDSALYLCASSLGGDASEQFFGPGTRLTVL.